Below are 31 T cell receptor beta chains sequenced from a single sample in a study of siplizumab effects on memory and regulatory T cells. TCRdb's copy holds only in-frame clones and misses some; the assay was immunoSEQ multiplex PCR. This table holds around 58,000 clones, 83% found once. Sequencing was carried out using memory CD4+ T cells sorted from blood. The receptors originated from a human donor in good health.

This chain joins TRBV19 and TRBJ1-2, with D hard to call. The germline V gene encodes CDR1 LNHDA and CDR2 SQIVND (reference sequence). The germline V and J ends were trimmed by 9 bases and 7 bases, with 9 bases remaining between them. The CDR3 is 10 amino acids. The CDR3 reads CARQGFGYTF. Written as DNA, the CDR3 is TGTGCCAGGCAAGGGTTTGGCTACACCTTC. Using reference TRBV19 and TRBJ1-2 for the parts outside the CDR3, the full variable domain is DGGITQSPKYLFRKEGQNVTLSCEQNLNHDAMYWYRQDPGQGLRLIYYSQIVNDFQKGDIAEGYSVSREKKESFPLTVTSAQKNPTAFYLCARQGFGYTFGSGTRLTVV.

This chain links TRBV19 with TRBJ1-2; 7 bases map to TRBD1. V lost 3 bases to trimming and J lost 3 bases; unmatched junction nucleotides: 4. CDR1 is LNHDA and CDR2 is SQIVND in the germline V gene (reference sequence). The CDR3 is 14 residues long. CDR3 sequence (DNA): TGTGCCAGTAGTATCCTTACAGGGGACTATGGCTACACCTTC. This gives the protein CASSILTGDYGYTF.

This chain links TRBV5-8 with TRBJ2-5; D may be TRBD1 (7 bases). Germline V lookup: CDR1 SGHTS, CDR2 YDEGEE. The CDR3 length is 15 residues. Trimming cost V 4 bases and J 5 bases, with 18 bases left between them. CDR3 protein: CASSRGTESRETQYF. The CDR3 DNA follows: TGTGCCAGCAGCCGGGGGACAGAGAGCCGGGAGACCCAGTACTTC.

This clone showed up just a few times. The CDR3 nucleotides are TGTGCCAGCAGCTCCCTAGACAGGCCGGATGGCTACACCTTC. Translating gives CASSSLDRPDGYTF. The chain recombines TRBV7-2 with TRBJ1-2; a possible D gene is TRBD1 (6 bases). V was shortened by 4 bases and J by 6 bases, with 15 bases between the two germline ends. CDR3 size: 14 residues. Germline CDR1 and CDR2: SGHTA and FQGNSA.

This CDR3 is CAWSVSQDTQYF. The CDR3 region has the DNA TGTGCCTGGAGTGTTTCCCAAGATACGCAGTATTTT. The chain links TRBV30 to TRBJ2-3; D gene unclear. The CDR3 covers 12 residues. Per germline, CDR1 GTSNPN and CDR2 SVGIG (reference sequence). The germline V and J ends were trimmed by 0 bases and 5 bases, with 6 bases remaining between them.

The rearrangement joins TRBV28 to TRBJ1-2; 7 bases are a match to TRBD1. Germline V gene sequence: CDR1 MDHEN, CDR2 SYDVKM. The V and J ends lost 6 bases and 4 bases, in that order; junction bases with no gene match: 11. The CDR3 extends over 15 amino acids. CDR3 region: CASSLTGASTYGYTF. The CDR3 coding sequence is TGTGCCAGCAGCCTTACAGGGGCCTCTACCTATGGCTACACCTTC.

The V call is TRBV7-6, the J call TRBJ2-7; the match to TRBD2 covers 10 bases. J lost 4 bases, V lost 4 bases, and 4 bases had no gene match. Germline V gene sequence: CDR1 SGHVS, CDR2 FNYEAQ. CDR3 length: 14 residues. CDR3 loop: CASSSLTSGYEQYF. The CDR3 DNA is TGTGCCAGCAGCTCCCTGACTAGCGGGTACGAGCAGTACTTC.

There are a few counts of this clone. The V and J genes are TRBV2 and TRBJ1-2; a possible D gene is TRBD1 (5 bases). Trimming pared 6 bases from V and 3 bases from J, leaving 17 bases between. CDR3 size: 15 residues. Germline V gene lookup returns CDR1 SNHLY and CDR2 FYNNEI. For the CDR3, the DNA is TGTGCCAGCAGATTGGGGCGGGGATCAGACTATGGCTACACCTTC. This sequence encodes CASRLGRGSDYGYTF.

The CDR3 DNA reads as TGTGCCAGCTCCCAAGACAGGGGGGTTTCACCCCTCCACTTT. As protein: CASSQDRGVSPLHF. V and J are TRBV18 and TRBJ1-6; 9 bases line up with TRBD1. This CDR3 spans 14 amino acids. V lost 6 bases and J lost 9; bases outside the gene matches: 6. The germline V gene encodes CDR1 KGHSH and CDR2 LQKENI.

This clone was recorded a few times. This chain uses TRBV7-9 with TRBJ1-6; 8 bases align to TRBD1. In germline, CDR1 is SEHNR, CDR2 FQNEAQ (reference sequence). The CDR3 runs 15 residues. V was pared by 3 bases and J by 11 bases, with 9 bases of the junction left unmatched. CDR3 protein: CASSFLSGQGTPLHF. In DNA, the CDR3 is TGTGCCAGCAGCTTTCTCTCCGGACAGGGAACACCCCTCCACTTT.

The chain couples TRBV7-8 to TRBJ2-7; D not resolved. V lost 1 base to trimming and J lost 2 bases, with 9 bases between them. The CDR3 has 14 residues. From germline, CDR1 is SGHVS and CDR2 FQNEAQ. The chain's CDR3 is CASSLEPGPYEQYF. The DNA of the CDR3 is TGTGCCAGCAGCTTAGAACCAGGACCCTACGAGCAGTACTTC.

The CDR3 loop is CASSVNRGYEQYF. DNA of the CDR3: TGTGCCAGCAGCGTAAACCGGGGCTACGAGCAGTACTTC. This rearrangement joins TRBV7-3 to TRBJ2-7, with D perhaps matching TRBD2 (5 bases). The germline gives CDR1 SGHTA, CDR2 FQGTGA. This CDR3 spans 13 amino acids. V lost 5 bases, J lost 3 bases, and 11 bases lay in between. Looking up the rest from reference TRBV7-3 and TRBJ2-7 gives the full variable domain: GAGVSQTPSNKVTEKGKYVELRCDPISGHTALYWYRQSLGQGPEFLIYFQGTGAADDSGLPNDRFFAVRPEGSVSTLKIQRTERGDSAVYLCASSVNRGYEQYFGPGTRLTVT.

V usage is TRBV2 and J usage is TRBJ1-1; D perhaps matches TRBD1 (6 bases). Germline V gene data show CDR1 as SNHLY and CDR2 as FYNNEI. The CDR3 is 14 amino acids. V was trimmed by 6 bases and J by 0 bases, leaving 11 bases between them. CDR3 sequence reads: CASSAQGMNTEAFF. CDR3 DNA: TGTGCCAGCAGCGCCCAGGGGATGAACACTGAAGCTTTCTTT.

The V gene is TRBV5-6, the J gene TRBJ1-5; TRBD1 aligns across 9 bases. Germline V CDR1 and CDR2: SGHDT, YYEEEE. The ends lost 4 bases at V and 2 bases at J; junction bases unmatched: 4. CDR3 length: 15 amino acids. The CDR3 bases are TGTGCCAGCAGCGTGGGACAGGGCCGCAATCAGCCCCAGCATTTT. Translating gives CASSVGQGRNQPQHF. The full variable domain, with the rest looked up from reference TRBV5-6 and TRBJ1-5, is DAGVTQSPTHLIKTRGQQVTLRCSPKSGHDTVSWYQQALGQGPQFIFQYYEEEERQRGNFPDRFSGHQFPNYSSELNVNALLLGDSALYLCASSVGQGRNQPQHFGDGTRLSIL.

The sample holds one count of this clone. The V gene is TRBV7-9, the J gene TRBJ1-5, with 8 bases aligning to TRBD1. The trim removed 5 bases at V and 5 bases at J, leaving 8 bases unmatched. This CDR3 is 15 amino acids long. The V gene's germline CDR1 is SEHNR and CDR2 FQNEAQ (reference sequence). The CDR3 is CASSLDGQGDQPQHF. The CDR3 DNA reads TGTGCCAGCAGCCTAGACGGACAGGGAGATCAGCCCCAGCATTTT.

The chain has TRBV2 and TRBJ2-7; 7 bases fit TRBD1. CDR3 length equals 14 residues. With V trimmed by 8 bases and J by 2 bases, 9 bases remained unmatched. Germline V gene data show CDR1 as SNHLY and CDR2 as FYNNEI. DNA for the CDR3: TGTGCCAGCCTCGATGCACAGGGGACCTACGAGCAGTACTTC. Translated: CASLDAQGTYEQYF.

The chain employs TRBV11-2 and TRBJ2-7, with D hard to call. CDR3 length: 13 residues. V gave up 0 bases and J gave up 5 bases, with 8 bases separating them. CDR1 is SGHAT, CDR2 FQNNGV, per germline. The CDR3 DNA is TGTGCCAGCAGCTTAGATTTCCCTGACGAGCAGTACTTC. Its protein is CASSLDFPDEQYF.

The chain links TRBV19 to TRBJ1-2; TRBD1 matches at 8 bases. Germline V lookup: CDR1 LNHDA, CDR2 SQIVND (reference sequence). V was pared by 3 bases and J by 7 bases, with 7 bases of the junction left unmatched. The CDR3 is 14 amino acids. CDR3 coding DNA: TGTGCCAGTAGTATGACAGGGGATGATCGTGGCTACACCTTC. Amino acid sequence: CASSMTGDDRGYTF.

This clone showed up just once. The rearrangement uses TRBV13 and TRBJ1-2; TRBD1 aligns across 8 bases. J lost 0 bases, V lost 5 bases, and 5 bases had no gene match. This CDR3 has 15 amino acids. From germline, CDR1 is PRHDT and CDR2 FYEKMQ (reference sequence). The CDR3 here is CASSKGQDSNYGYTF. The CDR3 DNA follows: TGTGCCAGCAGCAAGGGACAGGACTCTAACTATGGCTACACCTTC.

The chain employs TRBV5-4 and TRBJ2-3, with D perhaps matching TRBD2 (6 bases). The CDR3 has 17 residues. Per germline, CDR1 SGHNT and CDR2 YYREEE (reference sequence). Trimming took off 5 bases at V and 3 bases at J, with 22 bases between the two ends. CDR3 DNA: TGTGCCAGCAGTCCCGAAGGGGCAGGGAGGAGGACAGATACGCAGTATTTT. This gives the protein CASSPEGAGRRTDTQYF.

This rearrangement joins TRBV20-1 to TRBJ2-1; no reliable D call. Germline V CDR1 and CDR2: DFQATT, SNEGSKA (reference sequence). The CDR3 length is 11 residues. Here the CDR3 DNA reads TGCTCTACCCCGCGAGGTAATGAGCAGTTCTTC. This encodes CSTPRGNEQFF.

This rearrangement joins TRBV5-1 to TRBJ2-7, with 9 positions matching TRBD1. J gave up 3 bases and V 2 bases, and 3 bases lay outside the gene matches. Germline CDR1 is SGHRS and CDR2 is YFSETQ. The CDR3 length is 14 residues. Here the CDR3 DNA reads TGCGCCAGCAGCTTCGGGACAGGGTACTACGAGCAGTACTTC. Translating gives CASSFGTGYYEQYF.

This clone is categorized as medium-sized (0.01 to 0.1%). Other DNA sequences within the sample encode an identical CDR3. This chain joins TRBV7-9 and TRBJ1-5; 7 positions agree with TRBD1. CDR1 and CDR2 from the germline V gene are SEHNR and FQNEAQ (reference sequence). The ends lost 4 bases at V and 5 bases at J; junction bases unmatched: 2. The CDR3 length is 13 residues. CDR3 sequence (DNA): TGTGCCAGCAGCTCCCAGGGGGATCAGCCCCAGCATTTT. As protein: CASSSQGDQPQHF.

This clone appeared a single time. The chain is built from TRBV18 and TRBJ2-2; D uncertain. Per the germline V gene, CDR1 is KGHSH and CDR2 is LQKENI. V was cut by 5 bases and J by 5 bases, with 3 bases left in between. This CDR3 is 11 amino acids long. As DNA, the CDR3 is TGTGCCAGCTCAGCGACCGGGGAGCTGTTTTTT. This encodes CASSATGELFF. Full variable domain (missing parts from reference TRBV18 and TRBJ2-2): NAGVMQNPRHLVRRRGQEARLRCSPMKGHSHVYWYRQLPEEGLKFMVYLQKENIIDESGMPKERFSAEFPKEGPSILRIQQVVRGDSAAYFCASSATGELFFGEGSRLTVL.

The chain has TRBV11-2 and TRBJ2-1, with 10 bases identical to TRBD1. Germline V lookup: CDR1 SGHAT, CDR2 FQNNGV. With 2 bases clipped from V and 10 bases from J, the junction kept 5 bases outside the gene matches. The CDR3 has 14 residues. CDR3 protein: CASSLTGTGEEQFF. DNA for the CDR3: TGTGCCAGCAGCTTAACAGGGACAGGGGAAGAGCAGTTCTTC.

The V and J genes are TRBV2 and TRBJ2-7, with 7 bases matching TRBD1. Germline assignment: CDR1 SNHLY and CDR2 FYNNEI. This CDR3 has 13 residues. V lost 8 bases, J lost 3 bases, and 7 bases stayed unmatched. The CDR3 bases are TGTGCCAGCGAATTCGGACAGGACTACGAGCAGTACTTC. As protein: CASEFGQDYEQYF. Variable domain in full (rest from reference TRBV2 and TRBJ2-7): EPEVTQTPSHQVTQMGQEVILRCVPISNHLYFYWYRQILGQKVEFLVSFYNNEISEKSEIFDDQFSVERPDGSNFTLKIRSTKLEDSAMYFCASEFGQDYEQYFGPGTRLTVT.

J is TRBJ2-7 and V is TRBV2, with D tentatively TRBD1 (6 bases). V shed 7 bases and J shed 3 bases, with 13 bases lying between them. Germline V gene sequence: CDR1 SNHLY, CDR2 FYNNEI. This CDR3 has 13 residues. As DNA, the CDR3 is TGTGCCAGCAATCGGGACACCTTCTACGAGCAGTACTTC. Translated: CASNRDTFYEQYF.

CDR3 amino acids: CASSFVNRGYEQYF. CDR3 DNA: TGTGCCAGCAGCTTTGTTAACAGGGGGTACGAGCAGTACTTC. The gene calls are TRBV11-1 and TRBJ2-7; TRBD1 matches 8 bases. With 3 bases clipped from V and 4 bases from J, the junction kept 5 bases outside the gene matches. The germline V gene has CDR1 SGHAT and CDR2 FQDESV (reference sequence). The CDR3 length is 14 residues.

The gene calls are TRBV30 and TRBJ1-5, with D hard to call. The length of the CDR3 is 14 residues. Germline CDR1 GTSNPN, CDR2 SVGIG (reference sequence). The DNA of the CDR3 is TGTGCGTGGCAAGGAAATCTCAACGGTCAGCCCCAGCATTTT. As protein: CAWQGNLNGQPQHF.

The V gene is TRBV29-1, the J gene TRBJ1-2, with D unclear. This CDR3 is 12 amino acids long. CDR1 and CDR2 (germline): SQVTM, ANQGSEA. V was cut by 7 bases and J by 5 bases, with 14 bases left in between. The CDR3 coding sequence is TGCAGCGGCCTGAGGGCGGTTTATGGCTACACCTTC. As protein: CSGLRAVYGYTF.

This clone was seen just once. The V and J genes are TRBV7-3 and TRBJ2-3; 9 bases align to TRBD2. The CDR3 contains 17 residues. Germline trimming cut 5 bases from V and 6 bases from J; bases unmatched to any gene: 15. CDR1 is SGHTA, CDR2 FQGTGA, per germline. CDR3 in amino acids: CASSPRSGVAGADTQYF. CDR3 coding DNA: TGTGCCAGCAGCCCACGGTCTGGGGTAGCGGGAGCCGATACGCAGTATTTT. Filled out from reference TRBV7-3 and TRBJ2-3, the complete variable domain reads GAGVSQTPSNKVTEKGKYVELRCDPISGHTALYWYRQSLGQGPEFLIYFQGTGAADDSGLPNDRFFAVRPEGSVSTLKIQRTERGDSAVYLCASSPRSGVAGADTQYFGPGTRLTVL.